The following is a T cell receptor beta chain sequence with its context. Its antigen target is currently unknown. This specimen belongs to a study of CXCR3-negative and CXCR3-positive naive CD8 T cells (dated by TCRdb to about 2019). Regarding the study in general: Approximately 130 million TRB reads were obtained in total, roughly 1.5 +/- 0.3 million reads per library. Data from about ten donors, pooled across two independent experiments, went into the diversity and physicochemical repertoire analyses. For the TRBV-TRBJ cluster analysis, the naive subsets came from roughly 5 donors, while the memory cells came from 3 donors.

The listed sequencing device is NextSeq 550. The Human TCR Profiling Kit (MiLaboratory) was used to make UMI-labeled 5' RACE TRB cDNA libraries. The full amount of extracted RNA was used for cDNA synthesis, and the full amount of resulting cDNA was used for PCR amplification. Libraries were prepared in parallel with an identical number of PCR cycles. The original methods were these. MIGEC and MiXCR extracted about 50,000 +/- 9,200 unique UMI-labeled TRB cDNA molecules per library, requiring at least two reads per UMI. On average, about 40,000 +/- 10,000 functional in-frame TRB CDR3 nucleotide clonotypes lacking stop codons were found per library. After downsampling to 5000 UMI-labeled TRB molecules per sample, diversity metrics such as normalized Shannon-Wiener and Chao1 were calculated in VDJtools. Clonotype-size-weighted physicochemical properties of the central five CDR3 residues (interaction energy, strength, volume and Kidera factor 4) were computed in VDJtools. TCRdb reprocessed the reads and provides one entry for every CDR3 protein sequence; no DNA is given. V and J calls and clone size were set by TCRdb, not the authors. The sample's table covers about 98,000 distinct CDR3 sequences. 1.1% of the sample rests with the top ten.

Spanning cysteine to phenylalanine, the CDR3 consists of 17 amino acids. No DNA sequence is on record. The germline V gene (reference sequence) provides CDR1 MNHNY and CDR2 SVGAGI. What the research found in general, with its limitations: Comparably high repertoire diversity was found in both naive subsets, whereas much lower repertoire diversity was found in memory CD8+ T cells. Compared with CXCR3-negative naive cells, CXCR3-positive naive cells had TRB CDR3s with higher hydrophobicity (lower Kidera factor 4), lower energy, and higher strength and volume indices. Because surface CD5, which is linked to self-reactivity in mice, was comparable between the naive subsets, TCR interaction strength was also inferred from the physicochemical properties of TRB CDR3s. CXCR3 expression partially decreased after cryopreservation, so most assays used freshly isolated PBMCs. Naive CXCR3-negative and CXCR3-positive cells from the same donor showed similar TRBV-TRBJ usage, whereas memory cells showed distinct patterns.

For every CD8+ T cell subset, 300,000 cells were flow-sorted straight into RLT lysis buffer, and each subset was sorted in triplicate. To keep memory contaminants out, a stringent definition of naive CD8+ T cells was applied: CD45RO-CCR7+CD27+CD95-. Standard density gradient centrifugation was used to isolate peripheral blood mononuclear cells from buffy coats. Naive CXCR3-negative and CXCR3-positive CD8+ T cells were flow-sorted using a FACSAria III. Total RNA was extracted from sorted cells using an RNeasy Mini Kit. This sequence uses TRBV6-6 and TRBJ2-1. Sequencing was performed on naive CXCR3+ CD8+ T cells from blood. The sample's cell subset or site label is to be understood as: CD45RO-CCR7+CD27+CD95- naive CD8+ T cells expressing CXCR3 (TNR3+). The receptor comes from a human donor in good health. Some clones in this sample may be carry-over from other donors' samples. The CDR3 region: CASSSLISPSSYNEQFF.